The 13 T cell receptor beta chains given below trace back to one sample, sequenced in a study of cytomegalovirus exposure and HLA in healthy donors. Vbeta (60) and Jbeta (13) primers were used in the PCR. The method was immunoSEQ multiplex PCR; TCRdb's version includes in-frame clones alone and lacks a portion of them. The sample has 90,000 to 120,000 clones; roughly 82% are singletons. The sequenced sample consisted of PBMCs. The receptors stem from a male donor in good health and CMV-seronegative.

This chain's CDR3 is CASSLVTGGAGNTIYF. CDR3 nucleotide sequence: TGTGCCAGCAGTTTAGTCACAGGGGGCGCGGGAAACACCATATATTTT. V gene TRBV28 combines with J gene TRBJ1-3, with TRBD1 identical over 9 bases. V shed 2 bases and J 4 bases; nucleotides not matched to a gene: 6. CDR3 size: 16 residues. Germline CDR1 MDHEN, CDR2 SYDVKM. Full variable domain (missing parts from reference TRBV28 and TRBJ1-3): DVKVTQSSRYLVKRTGEKVFLECVQDMDHENMFWYRQDPGLGLRLIYFSYDVKMKEKGDIPEGYSVSREKKERFSLILESASTNQTSMYLCASSLVTGGAGNTIYFGEGSWLTVV.

The chain uses TRBV9 and TRBJ2-2, with TRBD2 matching over 7 bases. In germline, CDR1 is SGDLS, CDR2 YYNGEE. CDR3 length: 17 amino acids. Trimming removed 3 bases from V and 4 bases from J; junction bases left unmatched: 12. CDR3 DNA sequence: TGTGCCAGCAGCGCCCGTGCGGGACTAACTTCCACCGGGGAGCTGTTTTTT. Its protein product is CASSARAGLTSTGELFF.

The CDR3 here is CASSIWTGASHSYEQYF. CDR3 nucleotides: TGTGCCAGCAGTATATGGACAGGCGCATCTCATTCCTACGAGCAGTACTTC. The rearrangement joins TRBV25-1 to TRBJ2-7; 7 nucleotides match TRBD1. This CDR3 region has 17 residues. CDR1 is MGHDK and CDR2 is SYGVNS in the germline V gene. The V gene end was trimmed by 5 bases and the J gene end by 1 base; junction bases not matched to a gene: 14.

The V and J genes are TRBV10-3 and TRBJ2-5, with 10 bases fitting TRBD1. Germline V gene data show CDR1 as ENHRY and CDR2 as SYGVKD. CDR3 length equals 16 residues. Trimming removed 2 bases from V and 1 base from J; junction bases left unmatched: 4. The CDR3 sequence: CAISEPRDRGQETQYF. Written as DNA, the CDR3 is TGTGCCATCAGTGAGCCCCGGGACAGGGGCCAAGAGACCCAGTACTTC.

The CDR3 DNA follows: TGTGCCAGCAGCTTAGCGCGACTCACTACCTACGAGCAGTACTTC. Translation: CASSLARLTTYEQYF. The J gene is TRBJ2-7, the V gene TRBV7-2; D ambiguous. The CDR3 consists of 15 residues. Germline V gene lookup returns CDR1 SGHTA and CDR2 FQGNSA. V was trimmed by 0 bases and J by 2 bases, leaving 11 bases between them.

The genes are TRBV14 and TRBJ2-3, with 8 bases lining up with TRBD2. Germline V gene sequence: CDR1 SGHDN, CDR2 FVKESK. This CDR3 has 16 amino acids. After removal of 2 bases from V and 7 bases from J, the junction contained 11 bases not matched to a gene. In DNA form, the CDR3 reads TGTGCCAGCAGCCAATCCCAAGCGGGAGTAGGATATACGCAGTATTTT. Protein: CASSQSQAGVGYTQYF.

This clone was detected only once. The gene calls are TRBV19 and TRBJ2-7; 11 nucleotides match TRBD1. V shed 4 bases, J shed 4 bases, and the junction held 9 bases outside the gene matches. The CDR3 has 16 amino acids. Germline V gene lookup returns CDR1 LNHDA and CDR2 SQIVND (reference sequence). Here the CDR3 DNA reads TGTGCCAGTAGTACCCTCGGACAGGGGGCGGATTACGAGCAGTACTTC. Translating it yields CASSTLGQGADYEQYF.

V gene TRBV11-2 combines with J gene TRBJ2-3; D remains ambiguous. Trimming took 5 bases from V and 4 from J, leaving 13 bases between them. Germline V lookup: CDR1 SGHAT, CDR2 FQNNGV. The CDR3 runs 14 residues. The CDR3 coding sequence is TGTGCCAGCAGCGTACGATTCACTTCAGATACGCAGTATTTT. It yields the protein CASSVRFTSDTQYF.

The chain carries TRBV10-3 and TRBJ1-6, with D possibly being TRBD1 (5 bases). Germline V gene data show CDR1 as ENHRY and CDR2 as SYGVKD. The ends were cut back, 4 bases at V and 7 bases at J, with 14 bases in the middle. This CDR3 is 15 amino acids long. CDR3: CAISVSGGGNSPLHF. For the CDR3, the DNA is TGTGCCATCAGTGTCTCGGGGGGAGGCAATTCACCCCTCCACTTT.

This chain links TRBV25-1 with TRBJ2-1; D unclear. CDR1 is MGHDK, CDR2 SYGVNS, per germline. Trimming took off 3 bases at V and 4 bases at J, with 7 bases between the two ends. The CDR3 is made up of 13 amino acids. CDR3 sequence: CASSEAGYNEQFF. DNA for the CDR3: TGTGCCAGCAGTGAGGCTGGTTACAATGAGCAGTTCTTC. Complete variable domain (other parts from reference TRBV25-1 and TRBJ2-1): EADIYQTPRYLVIGTGKKITLECSQTMGHDKMYWYQQDPGMELHLIHYSYGVNSTEKGDLSSESTVSRIRTEHFPLTLESARPSHTSQYLCASSEAGYNEQFFGPGTRLTVL.

The J gene is TRBJ2-7, the V gene TRBV29-1, with D tentatively TRBD2 (6 bases). From germline, CDR1 is SQVTM and CDR2 ANQGSEA. Deletions cut 0 bases from V and 2 bases from J, with 35 bases between. CDR3 length: 22 residues. CDR3 sequence reads: CSVEDYQWSLGSGVSGTYEQYF. Written as DNA, the CDR3 is TGCAGCGTTGAAGATTATCAATGGTCGTTAGGTAGCGGAGTCTCGGGGACCTACGAGCAGTACTTC.

The rearrangement joins TRBV5-6 to TRBJ1-1; D perhaps matches TRBD1 (5 bases). Germline V CDR1 and CDR2: SGHDT, YYEEEE. CDR3 length equals 14 residues. V lost 1 base and J 1 base, leaving 8 bases between the germline ends. The CDR3 region has the DNA TGTGCCAGCAGCTTGATTGACAGGAACACTGAAGCTTTCTTT. Amino acid sequence: CASSLIDRNTEAFF.

CDR3 loop: CASASTDGTGYEQYF. The DNA for the CDR3 is TGTGCCAGCGCCTCGACCGACGGGACAGGGTACGAGCAGTACTTC. V gene TRBV7-2 combines with J gene TRBJ2-7; 9 positions agree with TRBD1. The J segment lost 4 bases and the V segment lost 8 bases, leaving 12 bases of the junction unmatched. CDR3 length equals 15 residues. Per germline, CDR1 SGHTA and CDR2 FQGNSA.